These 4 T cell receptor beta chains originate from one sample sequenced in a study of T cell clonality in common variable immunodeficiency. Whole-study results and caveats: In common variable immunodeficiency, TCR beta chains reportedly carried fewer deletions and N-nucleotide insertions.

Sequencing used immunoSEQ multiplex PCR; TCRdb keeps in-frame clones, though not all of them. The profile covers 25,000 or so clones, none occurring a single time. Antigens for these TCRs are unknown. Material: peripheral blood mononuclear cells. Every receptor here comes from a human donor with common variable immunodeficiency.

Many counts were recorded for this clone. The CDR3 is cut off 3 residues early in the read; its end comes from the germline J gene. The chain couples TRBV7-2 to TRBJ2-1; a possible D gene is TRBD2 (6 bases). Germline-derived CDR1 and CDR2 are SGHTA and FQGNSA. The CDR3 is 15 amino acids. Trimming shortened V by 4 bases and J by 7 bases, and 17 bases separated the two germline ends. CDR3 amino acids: CASSSGLLLGNEQFF. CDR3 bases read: TGTGCCAGCAGCTCTGGACTATTGTTGGGGAATGAG.

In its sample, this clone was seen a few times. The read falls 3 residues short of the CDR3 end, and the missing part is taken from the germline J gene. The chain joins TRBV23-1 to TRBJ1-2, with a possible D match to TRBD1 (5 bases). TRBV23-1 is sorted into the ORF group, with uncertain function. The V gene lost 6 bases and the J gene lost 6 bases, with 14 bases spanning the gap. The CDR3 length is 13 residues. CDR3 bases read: TGCGCCAGCAGCCCCCCCAGGGCGGATGGC. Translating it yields CASSPPRADG. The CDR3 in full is CASSPPRADGYTF.

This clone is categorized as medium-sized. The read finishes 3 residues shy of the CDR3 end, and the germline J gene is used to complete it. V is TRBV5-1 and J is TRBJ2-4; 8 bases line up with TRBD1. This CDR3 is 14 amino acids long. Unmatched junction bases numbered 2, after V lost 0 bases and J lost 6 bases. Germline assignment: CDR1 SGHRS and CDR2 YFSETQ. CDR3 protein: CASSLGQGANIQYF. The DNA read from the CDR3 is TGCGCCAGCAGCTTGGGCCAGGGGGCAAACATT.

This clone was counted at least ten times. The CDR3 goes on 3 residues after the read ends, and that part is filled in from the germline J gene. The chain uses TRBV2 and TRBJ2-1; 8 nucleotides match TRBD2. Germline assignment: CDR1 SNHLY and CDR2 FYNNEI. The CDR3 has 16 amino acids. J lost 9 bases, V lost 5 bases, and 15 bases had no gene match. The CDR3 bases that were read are TGTGCCAGCAGTCGACTGGGGGGGGTAGCGGGATTTGAG. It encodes CASSRLGGVAGFE. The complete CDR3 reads CASSRLGGVAGFEQFF.